These T cell receptor beta chains were read from a single sample in a study of cytomegalovirus exposure and HLA in healthy donors. Clones were sequenced by immunoSEQ multiplex PCR, and TCRdb holds only the in-frame ones, with some missing. There are approximately 190,000 clones in the sample; 84% occur only once, and about 0.24% lies in the top ten. The sequencing sample was made of PBMCs. The source of these receptors is a boy aged 5-17 years in good health and CMV-seronegative. CDR3s include the opening cysteine and the closing phenylalanine or tryptophan. A D gene is named only where the DNA matches it firmly. Clone size is not always given. Where it is, it says once, few, many or a class for expanded clones.

TRBV5-5,TRBJ1-2,.,.,CASSLVGDYGYTF,TGTGCCAGCAGCTTGGTAGGGGACTATGGCTACACCTTC
TRBV28,TRBJ2-3,.,.,CASSPMLGPEVDTQYF,TGTGCCAGCAGCCCCATGTTAGGCCCTGAGGTAGATACGCAGTATTTT
TRBV4-1,TRBJ2-2,.,.,CASRLTADTGELFF,TGCGCCAGCAGACTGACCGCGGACACCGGGGAGCTGTTTTTT
TRBV6-1,TRBJ2-7,.,.,CASSRRGKEQYF,TGTGCCAGCTCCAGAAGGGGGAAGGAGCAGTACTTC
TRBV5-1,TRBJ1-6,.,.,CASSLETALNSPLHF,TGCGCCAGCAGCTTGGAGACAGCCCTCAATTCACCCCTCCACTTT
TRBV5-1,TRBJ2-6,.,TRBD2,CASSSGRDLSGANVLTF,TGCGCCAGCTCATCAGGGAGGGATCTATCTGGGGCCAACGTCCTGACTTTC
TRBV7-2,TRBJ2-7,.,.,CASSITVSSYEQYF,TGTGCCAGCAGCATCACAGTGAGCTCCTACGAGCAGTACTTC
TRBV7-6,TRBJ2-5,.,.,CASSLSVRAVGETQYF,TGTGCCAGCAGCTTATCAGTCAGGGCCGTGGGGGAGACCCAGTACTTC
TRBV30,TRBJ1-3,.,TRBD1,CAWSPATGENTIYF,TGTGCCTGGAGTCCGGCGACAGGGGAAAACACCATATATTTT
TRBV4-1,TRBJ2-7,.,TRBD1,CASSLGTGAYEQYF,TGCGCCAGCAGCCTAGGGACAGGGGCCTACGAGCAGTACTTC
TRBV6-1,TRBJ2-1,.,TRBD2,CASSRLAGGGNEQFF,TGTGCCAGCAGTCGACTAGCGGGAGGGGGTAATGAGCAGTTCTTC
TRBV4-1,TRBJ1-2,.,.,CASSQEARFYGYTF,TGCGCCAGCAGCCAAGAGGCACGATTCTATGGCTACACCTTC
TRBV5-1,TRBJ2-7,once,.,CASSLEAGRFHEQYF,TGCGCCAGCAGCTTGGAAGCAGGGAGGTTCCACGAGCAGTACTTC
TRBV11-2,TRBJ2-1,.,.,CASSPLLVSYNEQFF,TGTGCCAGCAGCCCACTTCTAGTATCCTACAATGAGCAGTTCTTC
TRBV9,TRBJ2-2,.,.,CASSVGSVFGTGELFF,TGTGCCAGCAGCGTAGGTAGCGTTTTTGGCACCGGGGAGCTGTTTTTT
TRBV7-9,TRBJ2-3,.,.,CASSLSPIGGRTDTQYF,TGTGCCAGCAGTTTAAGCCCCATAGGGGGTCGGACAGATACGCAGTATTTT
TRBV5-4,TRBJ2-2,.,.,CASSNPLVGHTGELFF,TGTGCCAGCAGCAACCCGTTAGTTGGGCACACCGGGGAGCTGTTTTTT
TRBV20-1,TRBJ1-1,.,.,CSATDKGEAFF,TGCAGTGCTACGGACAAGGGTGAAGCTTTCTTT
TRBV5-7,TRBJ2-3,.,TRBD2,CAIYLRKSSGKDTQYF,TGTGCCATCTACCTAAGGAAATCGAGCGGGAAGGATACGCAGTATTTT
TRBV6-5,TRBJ1-2,.,.,CASSFSTGYGYTF,TGTGCCAGCAGTTTCTCTACAGGGTATGGCTACACCTTC